The 11 T cell receptor beta chains given below trace back to one sample, sequenced in a study of cytomegalovirus exposure and HLA in healthy donors. The PCR was carried out with 60 Vbeta primers and 13 Jbeta primers. TCRdb keeps only in-frame clones here, not all; method: immunoSEQ multiplex PCR. Here the sample spans 150,000 to 200,000 clones, roughly 80% being singletons. Sequenced sample: PBMCs. The receptors come from a man aged 50 or older in good health and CMV-seronegative.

The CDR3 nucleotides are TGTGCCAGCAGTGAACTGAGGACAGGGGGCAGGAGGCCCCAGCATTTT. Its translation is CASSELRTGGRRPQHF. The chain recombines TRBV6-1 with TRBJ1-5; the match to TRBD1 covers 11 bases. The V segment lost 2 bases and the J segment 9 bases; nucleotides outside the gene matches: 9. The CDR3 is made up of 16 amino acids. Germline V gene data show CDR1 as MNHNS and CDR2 as SASEGT.

There are a few counts of this clone. The gene calls are TRBV7-2 and TRBJ2-2; TRBD1 agrees at 7 bases. J was trimmed by 6 bases and V by 3 bases; bases with no gene match: 10. The germline gives CDR1 SGHTA, CDR2 FQGNSA. The CDR3 has 16 amino acids. DNA for the CDR3: TGTGCCAGCAGCTTCATTGGACAGGTTCGGGCCGGGGAGCTGTTTTTT. It yields the protein CASSFIGQVRAGELFF. The full variable domain, its missing parts supplied by reference TRBV7-2 and TRBJ2-2, is GAGVSQSPSNKVTEKGKDVELRCDPISGHTALYWYRQSLGQGLEFLIYFQGNSAPDKSGLPSDRFSAERTGGSVSTLTIQRTQQEDSAVYLCASSFIGQVRAGELFFGEGSRLTVL.

This chain uses TRBV6-1 with TRBJ2-1; D perhaps matches TRBD2 (5 bases). The CDR3 has 14 residues. Trimming cost V 6 bases and J 8 bases, with 17 bases left between them. The germline gives CDR1 MNHNS, CDR2 SASEGT. The CDR3 DNA follows: TGTGCCAGCAGCGAGAGAAGCGGAGGCGATGAGCAGTTCTTC. Translated: CASSERSGGDEQFF.

The genes are TRBV5-6 and TRBJ2-3, with TRBD2 matching over 9 bases. The germline gives CDR1 SGHDT, CDR2 YYEEEE. J was trimmed by 4 bases and V by 5 bases; bases with no gene match: 8. The CDR3 sequence is 15 residues long. The CDR3, as DNA: TGTGCCAGCAGGCGGGGACTAGCTAGTCCAGATACGCAGTATTTT. This sequence encodes CASRRGLASPDTQYF.

The gene calls are TRBV5-4 and TRBJ1-3; 9 bases are a match to TRBD1. The ends lost 4 bases at V and 2 bases at J; junction bases unmatched: 4. This CDR3 has 15 residues. Germline V gives CDR1 SGHNT, CDR2 YYREEE (reference sequence). CDR3 nucleotides: TGTGCCAGCAGCGCACAGGGGGCAACTGGAAACACCATATATTTT. The encoded protein is CASSAQGATGNTIYF.

V usage is TRBV7-2 and J usage is TRBJ2-7, with 7 bases fitting TRBD1. The CDR3 covers 13 residues. V was pared by 4 bases and J by 6 bases, with 6 bases of the junction left unmatched. Germline V gene sequence: CDR1 SGHTA, CDR2 FQGNSA. This CDR3 is CASSSYRGIEQYF. CDR3 nucleotides: TGTGCCAGCAGCTCTTACAGGGGAATCGAGCAGTACTTC.

The V and J genes are TRBV6-5 and TRBJ1-4; D is unclear. Per germline, CDR1 MNHEY and CDR2 SVGAGI. The CDR3 is 14 amino acids. Deletions cut 1 base from V and 5 bases from J, with 8 bases between. CDR3 in amino acids: CASSYLAANEKLFF. The CDR3 nucleotides read TGTGCCAGCAGTTACTTGGCAGCGAATGAAAAACTGTTTTTT.

This clone was observed a few times. V and J are TRBV5-1 and TRBJ1-1, with D maybe TRBD1 (5 bases). CDR1 and CDR2 (germline): SGHRS, YFSETQ. The V and J ends lost 3 bases and 0 bases respectively, with 12 bases between them. The CDR3 is made up of 15 amino acids. CDR3 region: CASSYNAGMNTEAFF. CDR3 DNA sequence: TGCGCCAGCAGCTATAATGCAGGGATGAACACTGAAGCTTTCTTT. The whole variable domain, filled in from reference TRBV5-1 and TRBJ1-1, reads KAGVTQTPRYLIKTRGQQVTLSCSPISGHRSVSWYQQTPGQGLQFLFEYFSETQRNKGNFPGRFSGRQFSNSRSEMNVSTLELGDSALYLCASSYNAGMNTEAFFGQGTRLTVV.

The V and J genes are TRBV6-5 and TRBJ1-5; 8 nucleotides agree with TRBD1. This CDR3 comprises 14 residues. CDR1 is MNHEY, CDR2 SVGAGI, per germline. The trim removed 2 bases at V and 7 bases at J, leaving 4 bases unmatched. DNA for the CDR3: TGTGCCAGCAGTTACGGACAGGGAGGCCAGCCCCAGCATTTT. Amino acid sequence: CASSYGQGGQPQHF.

This clone appeared a single time. The DNA for the CDR3 is TGTGCCAGCAGCTTAGATAGGACTAGCGTGGGCATTCAGTACTTC. Residues: CASSLDRTSVGIQYF. The chain uses TRBV11-2 and TRBJ2-4; 9 bases map to TRBD2. Germline V gene lookup returns CDR1 SGHAT and CDR2 FQNNGV. The ends lost 0 bases at V and 9 bases at J; junction bases unmatched: 6. The length of the CDR3 is 15 residues.

The rearrangement joins TRBV11-3 to TRBJ2-1; tentative D call: TRBD1 (5 bases). Germline CDR1 and CDR2: SGHNT and YENEEA. The CDR3 is 14 amino acids. Trimming took 5 bases from V and 8 from J, leaving 16 bases between them. The CDR3 DNA is TGTGCCAGCAGCCCACAGACAGTTCGCCATGAGCAGTTCTTC. Protein: CASSPQTVRHEQFF.